One T cell receptor (beta chain) is described in this entry. Its antigen is currently unknown. Only CD45RO-negative cells positively selected for CCR7 counted as naive CD8 cells, so terminally differentiated effector memory CD45RA+ cells were excluded. The data originate from a study of shared clonotypes between healthy human individuals. Findings of the study overall: Across a handful of donors, naive CD4 shared roughly 5%, naive CD8 under 4%, memory CD4 about 2.5%, memory CD8 more than 0.35%.

As originally analysed: ImmunoSEQ output held junction-only sequences without quality scores, so filtering differed. Assay used: immunoSEQ multiplex PCR; TCRdb lists only in-frame clones, some missing. The D gene and trimming were derived from the DNA, and the V and J assignments and clone size from that table. The table includes around 1,900,000 clones, just over 90% detected once. V was cut by 1 base and J by 15 bases, with 13 bases left in between. The germline V gene encodes CDR1 MGHRA and CDR2 YSYEKL. The CDR3 sequence is 12 residues long. This sequence joins TRBV4-1 and TRBJ2-1; D gene unclear. This receptor was identified in a man in his late teens or twenties in good health. Some clones in this sample may be carry-over from other donors' samples. Sequencing was carried out using naive CD8+ T cells from PBMCs. The CDR3 here is CASSQGFSYPFF. The CDR3 DNA sequence: TGCGCCAGCAGCCAAGGTTTTAGCTATCCGTTCTTC.